This passage covers 30 T cell receptor beta chains from one sample sequenced in a study of T cells in localized non-small cell lung cancer. Libraries were prepared by immunoSEQ multiplex PCR; TCRdb keeps only in-frame clonotypes and omits some of them. The sample contains approximately 7,400 clones, more than 20% of which appear only once. The starting material was lung tumor tissue, obtained before any cancer treatment. Every receptor here comes from a man aged 40 to 70 with stage III squamous cell lung carcinoma.

This clone was counted many times. The chain uses TRBV7-2 and TRBJ1-5; D is undetermined. Germline V gives CDR1 SGHTA, CDR2 FQGNSA. The V end lost 5 bases, the J end lost 3 bases, and 8 bases lay between the germline ends. There are 13 residues in the CDR3. The CDR3: CASSATHNQPQHF. The CDR3 coding sequence is TGTGCCAGCAGCGCTACGCACAATCAGCCCCAGCATTTT.

This clone was detected once. The V and J genes are TRBV19 and TRBJ2-3; TRBD2 might be the D (6 bases). V lost 0 bases and J 1 base, leaving 14 bases between the germline ends. The CDR3 contains 17 residues. Looked up from germline, CDR1 is LNHDA and CDR2 is SQIVND (reference sequence). The CDR3, as DNA: TGTGCCAGTAGTATAGATCACCTAGCGTTTGGCACAGATACGCAGTATTTT. Residues: CASSIDHLAFGTDTQYF.

The chain employs TRBV2 and TRBJ2-1; perhaps TRBD1 as D (5 bases). Trimming removed 5 bases from V and 3 bases from J, with 8 bases in between. The CDR3 loop spans 13 amino acids. Germline lookup yields CDR1 SNHLY and CDR2 FYNNEI. DNA for the CDR3: TGTGCCAGCAGTAAGACAGACTACAATGAGCAGTTCTTC. Translation: CASSKTDYNEQFF.

This chain uses TRBV5-1 with TRBJ1-1; D is undetermined. The CDR3 totals 15 residues. Looked up from germline, CDR1 is SGHRS and CDR2 is YFSETQ. The V end lost 4 bases, the J end lost 1 base, and 14 bases lay between the germline ends. Here the CDR3 reads CASSDAPGRNTEAFF. The CDR3 DNA sequence: TGCGCCAGCAGCGACGCCCCCGGACGGAACACTGAAGCTTTCTTT.

This chain links TRBV5-1 with TRBJ2-2; tentatively, D is TRBD1 (6 bases). Germline V gives CDR1 SGHRS, CDR2 YFSETQ. Trimming took 4 bases from V and 4 from J, leaving 17 bases between them. The CDR3 extends over 16 amino acids. The CDR3 nucleotides read TGCGCCAGCAGCCTTGGAGCGACAGGCCGCACCGGGGAGCTGTTTTTT. Its translation is CASSLGATGRTGELFF. Based on the CDR3 plus reference TRBV5-1 and TRBJ2-2, the full variable domain is KAGVTQTPRYLIKTRGQQVTLSCSPISGHRSVSWYQQTPGQGLQFLFEYFSETQRNKGNFPGRFSGRQFSNSRSEMNVSTLELGDSALYLCASSLGATGRTGELFFGEGSRLTVL.

This clone was observed a few times. V is TRBV11-3 and J is TRBJ2-5; 10 bases align to TRBD1. CDR3 size: 15 residues. Germline V CDR1 and CDR2: SGHNT, YENEEA. The J segment lost 3 bases and the V segment lost 5 bases, leaving 6 bases of the junction unmatched. The chain's CDR3 is CASSLPGTGEETQYF. CDR3 nucleotide sequence: TGTGCCAGCAGCCTACCCGGGACAGGGGAAGAGACCCAGTACTTC.

This clone was seen only a few times. This rearrangement joins TRBV6-8 to TRBJ2-1, with TRBD2 matching over 8 bases. The ends lost 11 bases at V and 3 bases at J; junction bases unmatched: 9. The CDR3 contains 14 residues. CDR1 MNHGY and CDR2 SAAAGT come from the germline V gene. The CDR3 nucleotides are TGTGCCCTGAGGAGCGGGAGTATCTACAATGAGCAGTTCTTC. It translates to CALRSGSIYNEQFF.

The chain links TRBV5-1 to TRBJ1-1, with D perhaps matching TRBD1 (5 bases). V lost 4 bases to trimming and J lost 0 bases, with 10 bases between them. CDR1 and CDR2 (germline): SGHRS, YFSETQ. The CDR3 length is 14 residues. The CDR3 is CASSPGGVNTEAFF. CDR3 nucleotides: TGCGCCAGCAGCCCCGGGGGGGTGAACACTGAAGCTTTCTTT.

Judged by abundance, this clone is medium-sized (0.01 to 0.1%). The chain links TRBV11-3 to TRBJ2-1; 10 bases match TRBD2. V lost 5 bases, J lost 7 bases, and 14 bases stayed unmatched. This CDR3 has 17 residues. Germline values: CDR1 SGHNT, CDR2 YENEEA. The chain's CDR3 is CASSAPQKAGGKNEQFF. CDR3 bases: TGTGCCAGCAGCGCCCCACAGAAAGCGGGAGGGAAAAATGAGCAGTTCTTC.

This clone appeared a few times. V usage is TRBV11-3 and J usage is TRBJ2-7; 8 positions match TRBD1. This CDR3 has 14 residues. J was trimmed by 5 bases and V by 5 bases; bases with no gene match: 8. Germline CDR1 is SGHNT and CDR2 is YENEEA. Written as DNA, the CDR3 is TGTGCCAGCAGCCTCTCAGGGGGCCGCCACGAGCAGTACTTC. This translates into CASSLSGGRHEQYF.

This clone was seen only a few times. The V call is TRBV9, the J call TRBJ1-2; D may be TRBD1 (6 bases). Germline V CDR1 and CDR2: SGDLS, YYNGEE. This CDR3 region has 14 residues. V was pared by 0 bases and J by 3 bases, with 9 bases between. CDR3 in DNA: TGTGCCAGCAGCGTAGGCAGGGGTGACTATGGCTACACCTTC. It translates to CASSVGRGDYGYTF.

This clone was picked up a small number of times. V gene TRBV10-3 combines with J gene TRBJ1-5; 10 nucleotides align to TRBD1. V dropped 0 bases and J dropped 6; count of bases not matched to a gene: 2. Germline V CDR1 and CDR2: ENHRY, SYGVKD. The CDR3 spans 15 residues. This chain's CDR3 is CAISESRDRGQPQHF. The CDR3 DNA follows: TGTGCCATCAGTGAGTCCCGGGACAGGGGTCAGCCCCAGCATTTT.

This clone was counted only a few times. The V and J genes are TRBV7-5 and TRBJ2-1; the listed D gene, TRBD2, was not tested against the DNA. TRBV7-5 represents a pseudogene. The CDR3 spans 16 residues. As DNA, the CDR3 is TGTGCCAGCAGCTTAGTGGGGGGGACCGAATACAATGAGCAGTTCTTC. It is translated as CASSLVGGTEYNEQFF.

The chain recombines TRBV19 with TRBJ2-2; TRBD2 matches at 9 bases. The CDR3 has 16 amino acids. Germline values: CDR1 LNHDA, CDR2 SQIVND (reference sequence). The V gene end was trimmed by 6 bases and the J gene end by 5 bases; junction bases not matched to a gene: 10. The CDR3 DNA follows: TGTGCCAGTAGAGTACGAGCGGGAGGTCGAACCGGGGAGCTGTTTTTT. This codes for CASRVRAGGRTGELFF.

The chain has TRBV19 and TRBJ2-2; weak D call: TRBD1 (5 bases). The germline CDR1 and CDR2 sequences are LNHDA and SQIVND (reference sequence). This CDR3 comprises 14 residues. V lost 3 bases and J 5 bases, leaving 10 bases between the germline ends. CDR3 protein: CASSIFWTTGELFF. Written as DNA, the CDR3 is TGTGCCAGTAGTATCTTCTGGACAACCGGGGAGCTGTTTTTT.

The chain combines TRBV23-1 with TRBJ1-1, with 7 bases that match TRBD1. TRBV23-1 is placed among ORFs of uncertain function. The CDR3 has 17 amino acids. V shed 3 bases and J 5 bases; nucleotides not matched to a gene: 15. The CDR3 protein is CASSHHTQQGSRTEAFF. CDR3 DNA: TGCGCCAGCAGTCACCACACCCAACAGGGGAGTAGGACTGAAGCTTTCTTT.

The chain joins TRBV19 to TRBJ1-5; 9 nucleotides match TRBD1. V was pared by 3 bases and J by 4 bases, with 4 bases of the junction left unmatched. Germline V lookup: CDR1 LNHDA, CDR2 SQIVND (reference sequence). The CDR3 length is 15 residues. The CDR3 loop is CASSMGTGRNQPQHF. In nucleotides, the CDR3 is TGTGCCAGTAGTATGGGGACAGGGCGGAATCAGCCCCAGCATTTT.

The gene calls are TRBV11-3 and TRBJ1-1; D might be TRBD1 (5 bases). This CDR3 has 14 amino acids. Trimming took 3 bases from V and 1 from J, leaving 9 bases between them. CDR1 SGHNT and CDR2 YENEEA come from the germline V gene. CDR3 loop: CASSFSGANTEAFF. The CDR3 coding sequence is TGTGCCAGCAGCTTCTCCGGGGCGAACACTGAAGCTTTCTTT.

The chain joins TRBV14 to TRBJ1-2; possibly TRBD1 for D (5 bases). This CDR3 is 15 amino acids long. The V end lost 0 bases, the J end lost 7 bases, and 15 bases lay between the germline ends. Per the germline V gene, CDR1 is SGHDN and CDR2 is FVKESK. DNA of the CDR3: TGTGCCAGCAGCCAAGATTTTCAGGGATCGGGTGGCTACACCTTC. This translates into CASSQDFQGSGGYTF.

The J gene is TRBJ2-5, the V gene TRBV28; 11 bases are shared with TRBD2. V dropped 5 bases and J dropped 5; count of bases not matched to a gene: 7. Germline-derived CDR1 and CDR2 are MDHEN and SYDVKM. The CDR3 runs 15 residues. The CDR3 spells CASSLSGRAHETQYF. In DNA, the CDR3 is TGTGCCAGCAGTCTTAGCGGGAGGGCCCATGAGACCCAGTACTTC.

A few counts support this clone. The chain joins TRBV28 to TRBJ2-7, with D perhaps assigned TRBD1 or TRBD2 (5 bases each). The CDR3 spans 15 residues. The germline gives CDR1 MDHEN, CDR2 SYDVKM. Trimming took 3 bases from V and 7 from J, leaving 19 bases between them. The CDR3 is CASSFSPGTSPEQYF. The CDR3 bases are TGTGCCAGCAGTTTCTCCCCCGGGACCTCCCCTGAGCAGTACTTC.

The genes are TRBV19 and TRBJ2-3, with a tentative D call TRBD2 (6 bases). V gave up 11 bases and J gave up 4 bases, with 16 bases separating them. Germline loops: CDR1 LNHDA, CDR2 SQIVND (reference sequence). The CDR3 is 13 amino acids. The CDR3 here is CAASRGKADTQYF. Here the CDR3 DNA reads TGTGCCGCCTCACGGGGGAAAGCAGATACGCAGTATTTT.

This clone occurred a few times. The chain is built from TRBV9 and TRBJ2-7, with a weak D call TRBD1 (5 bases). The CDR3 loop spans 14 amino acids. Trimming removed 0 bases from V and 2 bases from J, with 9 bases in between. The germline CDR1 and CDR2 sequences are SGDLS and YYNGEE. In DNA form, the CDR3 reads TGTGCCAGCAGCGTAGCAGGGTCCGCCTACGAGCAGTACTTC. Amino acids: CASSVAGSAYEQYF.

This clone was counted between two and nine times. J is TRBJ2-5 and V is TRBV11-3; 8 bases line up with TRBD2. Trimming removed 4 bases from V and 1 base from J; junction bases left unmatched: 5. This CDR3 comprises 15 residues. In germline, CDR1 is SGHNT, CDR2 YENEEA. The CDR3 bases are TGTGCCAGCAGCTACGTGCGGGGGGCCCAAGAGACCCAGTACTTC. Protein: CASSYVRGAQETQYF.

V usage is TRBV28 and J usage is TRBJ2-1; a weak D match, TRBD2 (7 bases). With 2 bases removed from V and 7 bases from J, the gap between germline ends came to 15 bases. CDR3 length: 15 residues. Per germline, CDR1 MDHEN and CDR2 SYDVKM. The CDR3 loop is CASSLRGGQTNEQFF. The CDR3 DNA reads TGTGCCAGCAGTTTAAGGGGGGGCCAAACGAATGAGCAGTTCTTC.

There are a few counts of this clone. This chain uses TRBV5-1 with TRBJ2-7, with D possibly matching TRBD2 (6 bases). The length of the CDR3 is 14 residues. V was clipped by 1 base and J by 7 bases, with 15 bases between them. Germline loops: CDR1 SGHRS, CDR2 YFSETQ. This CDR3 is CASSLTGVSEEQYF. The CDR3 coding sequence is TGCGCCAGCAGCTTGACGGGAGTTTCGGAGGAGCAGTACTTC.

The chain carries TRBV30 and TRBJ1-4; weak D call: TRBD1 (5 bases). CDR3 length equals 14 residues. V shed 8 bases and J shed 8 bases, with 21 bases lying between them. CDR1 is GTSNPN, CDR2 SVGIG, per germline (reference sequence). The CDR3 region is CALVRGAFQEKLFF. The CDR3 region has the DNA TGTGCCCTGGTGCGGGGCGCGTTTCAAGAAAAACTGTTTTTT.

This clone was counted only a few times. The chain uses TRBV11-3 and TRBJ2-7, with D unclear. V lost 5 bases to trimming and J lost 5 bases, with 19 bases between them. This CDR3 has 15 amino acids. Germline values: CDR1 SGHNT, CDR2 YENEEA. The CDR3 DNA sequence: TGTGCCAGCAGCCTAGTACAGCAGGCCAACGACGAGCAGTACTTC. Its translation is CASSLVQQANDEQYF.

This clone was seen a handful of times. This rearrangement joins TRBV6-8 to TRBJ1-4, with no clear D. The CDR3 sequence is 14 residues long. V lost 7 bases and J lost 8, with 17 bases in between. Looked up from germline, CDR1 is MNHGY and CDR2 is SAAAGT. CDR3 sequence: CASKGGSLGEKLFF. The CDR3 nucleotides are TGTGCCAGCAAAGGCGGCTCATTGGGCGAAAAACTGTTTTTT.

The chain recombines TRBV9 with TRBJ2-2; TRBD1 is a possible D gene (5 bases). V was trimmed by 4 bases and J by 0 bases, leaving 10 bases between them. Germline V CDR1 and CDR2: SGDLS, YYNGEE. The CDR3 is made up of 15 amino acids. The CDR3: CASSNGRANTGELFF. The CDR3 DNA follows: TGTGCCAGCAGCAATGGCAGGGCGAACACCGGGGAGCTGTTTTTT.